This T cell receptor beta chain was identified in a study of blood T cell repertoires in COVID-19. TCRdb's table, derived via immunoSEQ multiplex PCR, lists solely in-frame clones and lacks some. The table records around 270,000 clones, approximately 81% of them present only once. The CDR3 contains 14 residues. CDR1 is LNHDA, CDR2 SQIVND, per germline (reference sequence). Trimming removed 1 base from V and 0 bases from J, with 7 bases in between. This clone has a handful of counts. Other DNA sequences within the sample encode an identical CDR3. This chain joins TRBV19 and TRBJ2-7; D uncertain. This clonotype was obtained from a man aged 60-69 years with acute or convalescent COVID-19. The sample was peripheral blood. The CDR3 loop reads CASSIGPGSYEQYF. The CDR3, as DNA: TGTGCCAGTAGTATAGGTCCAGGCTCCTACGAGCAGTACTTC.